These 2 T cell receptor beta chains share one sample of origin, sequenced in a study of cytomegalovirus exposure and HLA in healthy donors (dated by TCRdb to 2016 to 2017). Libraries were constructed by the immunoSEQ multiplex PCR assay. TCRdb re-hosts the immuneACCESS table, in-frame sequences only. Its copies lack some clones; in the studies checked, an unresolved V gene accounts for under half of them, and the cause for the rest is not known. The sample contains about 130,000 clones, around 90% of them found a single time. The ten largest account for 2% to 2.5% of the sample. Sequencing was done on a sample of PBMCs. The source is a woman under 30 in good health and CMV-seronegative.

This clone was detected a few times. The rearrangement joins TRBV5-5 to TRBJ2-7; D is perhaps TRBD1 (5 bases). The V gene lost 2 bases and the J gene lost 2 bases, with 8 bases spanning the gap. The germline V gene has CDR1 SGHKS and CDR2 YYEKEE (reference sequence). CDR3 length: 13 amino acids. The CDR3 region has the DNA TGTGCCAGCAGCTTCACAGGAGCCTACGAGCAGTACTTC. Its protein is CASSFTGAYEQYF.

This clone was recorded once. The rearrangement uses TRBV6-1 and TRBJ1-2, with 7 nucleotides matching TRBD1. In germline, CDR1 is MNHNS, CDR2 SASEGT. CDR3 size: 14 residues. The ends lost 4 bases at V and 6 bases at J; junction bases unmatched: 8. CDR3 region: CASSALGTVDGYTF. The CDR3 DNA reads as TGTGCCAGCAGTGCCCTCGGGACAGTAGATGGCTACACCTTC.